The 27 T cell receptor delta chains listed next were all sequenced from one sample in a study of γδ T cells in repeated Plasmodium falciparum infection. TCRdb redid the clone calls on the multiplex PCR reads with CATT. The sample has 55,000 to 70,000 delta-chain clones, 1.7% seen once. Vgamma9/Vdelta2+ and Vdelta2-negative gammadelta T cells were flow-sorted from PBMC for bulk sequencing. The specimen sequenced was gamma-delta T cells from blood. These receptors all stem from a pool of human donors (malaria-infected and uninfected, not separated).

This clone was detected ten times or more. TCRdb's listed protein matches a much larger clone and diverges from this DNA's translation at residue 16, likely through a read error; the protein shown comes from the DNA. The gene calls are TRDV1 and TRDJ1; weak D call: TRDD3 (7 bases). V lost 6 bases and J 0 bases, leaving 35 bases between the germline ends. The CDR3 covers 22 residues. Germline V gene lookup returns CDR1 TSWWSYY and CDR2 QGS. The CDR3 reads CALGVNPPSDDQCGIHTDKLIF. Written as DNA, the CDR3 is TGTGCTCTTGGTGTAAACCCGCCTTCCGACGACCAATGTGGGATACACACCGATAAACTCATCTTT.

This clone was detected only a few times. The mismatch at residue 11 between this DNA's translation and the TCRdb protein of a much larger clone likely reflects a read error; the protein shown is translated from the DNA. The rearrangement links TRDV3 to TRDJ1, with TRDD3 identical over 8 bases. The J gene comes from matching the DNA to germline here; TCRdb lacks it. This CDR3 contains 21 residues. After removal of 0 bases from V and 6 bases from J, the junction contained 30 bases not matched to a gene. Germline-derived CDR1 and CDR2 are TVYSNPD and GDNSRS (reference sequence). The CDR3 bases are TGTGCCTTTAGTGCCTCGGGTGCTGGGGGACACCATCCTCTACTCAGGAATAAACTCATCTTT. It yields the protein CAFSASGAGGHHPLLRNKLIF.

The table lists this clone with many counts. This DNA's translation and the protein TCRdb lists, from a much larger clone, do not match at residue 17, likely due to a read error; the protein shown is translated from the DNA. The J gene is TRDJ1, the V gene TRDV1, with TRDD3 matching over 9 bases. Germline CDR1 and CDR2: TSWWSYY and QGS. The CDR3 totals 22 residues. V lost 4 bases and J lost 4; bases outside the gene matches: 28. CDR3 loop: CALGVFFRSRGILGSRGDKLIF. The CDR3 nucleotides are TGTGCTCTTGGGGTATTCTTCCGGAGTCGGGGGATACTCGGCTCACGAGGCGATAAACTCATCTTT.

This sequence joins TRDV1 and TRDJ1; 10 nucleotides align to TRDD3. No J gene is reported in TCRdb; it was inferred here by comparing the DNA with germline. The CDR3 runs 22 residues. CDR1 TSWWSYY and CDR2 QGS come from the germline V gene. Germline trimming cut 2 bases from V and 4 bases from J; bases unmatched to any gene: 25. In nucleotides, the CDR3 is TGTGCTCTTGGGGAAGGGGGCACATACTGGGGGATCACTCACGACTACATCGATAAACTCATCTTT. Its translation: CALGEGGTYWGITHDYIDKLIF.

There are many counts of this clone. The sample carries other DNA sequences with the same CDR3. The chain recombines TRDV1 with TRDJ1; TRDD3 might be the D (6 bases). There are 19 residues in the CDR3. Per the germline V gene, CDR1 is TSWWSYY and CDR2 is QGS. V was trimmed by 3 bases and J by 2 bases, leaving 25 bases between them. The CDR3 DNA sequence: TGTGCTCTTGGGGACCCGGCACTTCCAAATCTCACTGGGACCGATAAACTCATCTTT. Translating gives CALGDPALPNLTGTDKLIF.

This clone has a handful of counts. For this DNA, TCRdb reports the protein of a much larger clone, which diverges at residue 16, most likely from a read error; the protein presented here is translated directly from the DNA. The gene calls are TRDV3 and TRDJ2, with 8 bases aligning to TRDD3. V lost 0 bases, J lost 7 bases, and 37 bases stayed unmatched. The CDR3 is 24 residues long. Germline-derived CDR1 and CDR2 are TVYSNPD and GDNSRS (reference sequence). This chain's CDR3 is CAFRFYRNYEGIYWGVVVRAQLFF. CDR3 nucleotide sequence: TGTGCCTTTAGATTCTACCGGAACTACGAGGGAATTTACTGGGGGGTAGTGGTTAGAGCACAACTCTTCTTT.

Regarding this clone: A read error is the likely source, as a far larger clone sits one nucleotide away. The sample contains more than one DNA sequence encoding this CDR3. The J gene is TRDJ1, the V gene TRDV1, with 8 bases identical to TRDD2. No J segment appears in TCRdb, so it was assigned here by matching the sequence to germline. J lost 1 base, V lost 3 bases, and 22 bases had no gene match. This CDR3 is built from 21 residues. Germline V CDR1 and CDR2: TSWWSYY, QGS. This CDR3 reads CALGDSSYGNGVICVTDKLIF. As DNA, the CDR3 is TGTGCTCTTGGGGATTCTTCCTACGGGAATGGGGTCATATGTGTCACCGATAAACTCATCTTT.

A remark on this clone: TCRdb records a much larger clone's protein for this DNA, with a difference at residue 18 that likely arises from a read error; the protein given is the translation of the DNA. This chain joins TRDV1 and TRDJ1; 7 nucleotides line up with TRDD3. TCRdb gives no J gene; it was assigned here by matching the DNA to germline. CDR3 size: 22 residues. From germline, CDR1 is TSWWSYY and CDR2 QGS. CDR3 DNA sequence: TGTGCTCTTTGGGGTGACCGCATACCCTGTACTGGGGATGGGGGGCGTACCGGTAAACTCATCTTT. Amino acid sequence: CALWGDRIPCTGDGGRTGKLIF.

This clone was counted at least ten times. The chain links TRDV1 to TRDJ1; 8 positions match TRDD3. Germline loops: CDR1 TSWWSYY, CDR2 QGS. V trimming: 5 bases; J trimming: 4 bases; junction bases outside the gene matches: 27. This CDR3 is built from 21 residues. This chain's CDR3 is CALGRRPYFLLQGIPSDKLIF. CDR3 nucleotide sequence: TGTGCTCTTGGGCGACGGCCATACTTCCTCCTACAGGGGATACCGAGCGATAAACTCATCTTT.

This clone occurred a few times. The TCRdb protein, from a much larger clone, departs from this DNA's translation at residue 8, likely by read error; the protein shown derives from the DNA. The chain uses TRDV3 and TRDJ1; 7 positions match TRDD2. Losses at the gene ends were 3 bases for V and 1 base for J; bases not matched to a gene: 17. The CDR3 runs 17 residues. Germline CDR1 TVYSNPD, CDR2 GDNSRS (reference sequence). CDR3 sequence reads: CALLSYLNWLPTDKLIF. In nucleotides, the CDR3 is TGTGCCTTGCTTTCCTACCTGAACTGGTTACCCACCGATAAACTCATCTTT.

This clone was observed a handful of times. With a much larger clone just one base away, this may be a read error. The chain links TRAV29/DV5 to TRDJ1; no clear D. V was cut by 1 base and J by 0 bases, with 28 bases left in between. CDR1 and CDR2 from the germline V gene are NSMFDY and ISSIKDK. The length of the CDR3 is 20 residues. Here the CDR3 reads CAASQPPLCFGSAYTDKLIF. The CDR3, as DNA: TGTGCAGCAAGCCAACCACCGCTGTGTTTTGGGTCGGCGTACACCGATAAACTCATCTTT.

Concerning this clone: Since a far larger clone is one base different, this is likely a read error. The sample has other DNA sequences that encode this CDR3 too. The chain has TRDV3 and TRDJ1, with 7 bases matching TRDD2. The CDR3 length is 19 residues. Germline V gene lookup returns CDR1 TVYSNPD and CDR2 GDNSRS (reference sequence). The V segment lost 3 bases and the J segment 2 bases; nucleotides outside the gene matches: 24. The CDR3 is CAFSVYHFLRGWETDKLIF. The CDR3, as DNA: TGTGCCTTCTCCGTCTACCATTTCCTACGCGGCTGGGAAACCGATAAACTCATCTTT.

This clone was seen a few times. This DNA's translation and the protein TCRdb lists, from a much larger clone, do not match at residue 18, likely due to a read error; the protein shown is translated from the DNA. V and J are TRDV1 and TRDJ1, with a possible D match to TRDD2 (6 bases). TCRdb gives no J gene; it was assigned here by matching the DNA to germline. The length of the CDR3 is 22 residues. Germline V lookup: CDR1 TSWWSYY, CDR2 QGS. CDR3 protein: CALGKTPFFLTNLASPTGKLIF. The CDR3 coding sequence is TGTGCTCTCGGGAAGACCCCATTCTTCCTCACCAATTTAGCGTCTCCAACCGGTAAACTCATCTTT.

In regard to this clone: The protein held in TCRdb is that of a much larger clone and does not match this DNA's translation at residue 4, likely because of a read error; the protein shown is translated from the DNA. The genes are TRDV2 and TRDJ1; 11 bases align to TRDD3. TCRdb gives no J gene; it was assigned here by matching the DNA to germline. V shed 5 bases and J 2 bases; nucleotides not matched to a gene: 33. Germline CDR1 is GEAIGNYY and CDR2 is EKD. The CDR3 spans 24 residues. The CDR3 DNA reads as TGTGCCTGTGGCCGAACCTTCCTACGACGAACCTGGGGGATACAAGGAATTAGGACCGATAAACTCATCTTT. This encodes CACGRTFLRRTWGIQGIRTDKLIF.

This clone is classed as medium-sized. The V and J genes are TRDV3 and TRDJ1, with D perhaps TRDD2 or TRDD3 (8 bases each). The CDR3 has 18 residues. V was cut by 3 bases and J by 3 bases, with 29 bases left in between. Germline values: CDR1 TVYSNPD, CDR2 GDNSRS (reference sequence). CDR3 nucleotide sequence: TGTGCCTTCCCGGGACTTCCTACTAATGGGGGATCAGCCGATAAACTCATCTTT. It yields the protein CAFPGLPTNGGSADKLIF. Combining the CDR3 with reference TRDV3 and TRDJ1 gives the whole variable domain CDKVTQSSPDQTVASGSEVVLLCTYDTVYSNPDLFWYRIRPDYSFQFVFYGDNSRSEGADFTQGRFSVKHILTQKAFHLVISPVRTEDSATYYCAFPGLPTNGGSADKLIFGKGTRVTVEP.

This clone was seen only a few times. The translation of this DNA and the TCRdb protein of a much larger clone differ at residue 20, probably owing to a read error; the protein shown here is translated from the DNA. The chain recombines TRDV1 with TRDJ1; 11 bases line up with TRDD3. Germline-derived CDR1 and CDR2 are TSWWSYY and QGS. Trimming at V came to 1 base and at J to 2 bases, leaving 30 bases not matched to a gene. The CDR3 is 25 amino acids. CDR3 nucleotides: TGTGCTCTTGGGGAACCCTCTTGGCGAGCCCCTGCGGACAGAGTTCTGGGGGATACAACCGATAAACTCATCTTT. This codes for CALGEPSWRAPADRVLGDTTDKLIF.

This clone turned up a few times. A far more abundant clone sits one base away, making this likely a read error. The sample contains more than one DNA sequence encoding this CDR3. The rearrangement links TRDV1 to TRDJ1, with TRDD3 identical over 8 bases. The J gene, not given by TCRdb, was assigned here from a germline match of the nucleotide sequence. Per the germline V gene, CDR1 is TSWWSYY and CDR2 is QGS. The CDR3 loop spans 25 amino acids. The CDR3 spells CALPERVTYLSLLGVTLQYTDKLIF. The CDR3 DNA is TGTGCTCTTCCCGAGAGGGTAACCTACCTTTCTTTACTGGGGGTTACACTTCAGTACACTGATAAACTCATCTTT.

This clone was detected a few times. A far bigger clonotype differs at one base, so this is likely a read error. Within the sample, other DNA sequences also encode this same CDR3. This chain connects TRDV1 to TRDJ1; 7 bases agree with TRDD3. The CDR3 has 18 residues. Germline loops: CDR1 TSWWSYY, CDR2 QGS. The CDR3 is CALGEYPGISNYTDKLIF. The DNA of the CDR3 is TGTGCCCTTGGGGAGTACCCGGGGATATCCAATTATACCGATAAACTCATCTTT.

As to this clone: TCRdb attributes to this sequence the protein of a much larger clone, which differs from the DNA translation at residue 4; a read error is likely, and the protein displayed is translated from the DNA. The V gene is TRDV1, the J gene TRDJ1; D unresolved. No J gene is reported in TCRdb; it was inferred here by comparing the DNA with germline. Looked up from germline, CDR1 is TSWWSYY and CDR2 is QGS. CDR3 length equals 17 residues. CDR3 DNA: TGTGCTCTTGAGGAACTAACCCCCGTTCCCGTGGGCGATAAACTCATCTTT. Protein: CALEELTPVPVGDKLIF.

This clone was seen a few times. For this DNA, TCRdb reports the protein of a much larger clone, which diverges at residue 9, most likely from a read error; the protein presented here is translated directly from the DNA. The V gene is TRDV1, the J gene TRDJ1, with 7 nucleotides matching TRDD2. The J gene is absent in TCRdb and was assigned here via DNA matching to germline. The V gene's germline CDR1 is TSWWSYY and CDR2 QGS. This CDR3 has 21 residues. The junction had 21 bases not matched to a gene; V was cut back by 2 bases and J by 0 bases. The CDR3 loop is CALGEVSYEGPYSLYTDKLIF. The CDR3 nucleotides read TGTGCTCTTGGGGAAGTTTCCTACGAGGGGCCGTACTCTCTGTACACCGATAAACTCATCTTT.

This clone was observed at least ten times. In nucleotides, the CDR3 is TGTGCTCTTGGGGAACCGCGGCTACGTGGCGGCCTACTGGGGGTTACAAGGGGGTACACCGATAAACTCATCTTT. This translates into CALGEPRLRGGLLGVTRGYTDKLIF. This sequence joins TRDV1 and TRDJ1, with 8 bases aligning to TRDD3. V was pared by 1 base and J by 0 bases, with 31 bases of the junction left unmatched. From germline, CDR1 is TSWWSYY and CDR2 QGS. The CDR3 is made up of 25 amino acids.

This clone has a handful of counts. A read error is likely here: a far larger clone is one base away. Other DNA sequences in this specimen translate into the identical CDR3. The V call is TRDV1, the J call TRDJ1, with 9 bases that match TRDD2. Germline matching of the DNA provided the J gene here, since TCRdb leaves it blank. The CDR3 runs 21 residues. CDR1 and CDR2 from the germline V gene are TSWWSYY and QGS. Here the CDR3 reads CALGERRYLPTGVHCTDKLIF. The CDR3 DNA follows: TGTGCCCTTGGGGAACGTCGGTACCTTCCTACGGGGGTCCACTGTACCGATAAACTCATCTTT.

About this clone: This sequence is one base from a far larger clone and is likely a read error. The same CDR3 arises from other DNA sequences in this sample as well. The chain employs TRDV1 and TRDJ1, with 10 bases aligning to TRDD3. The J gene comes from matching the DNA to germline here; TCRdb lacks it. From germline, CDR1 is TSWWSYY and CDR2 QGS. This CDR3 spans 23 amino acids. V shed 4 bases and J 0 bases; nucleotides not matched to a gene: 26. The CDR3: CALGATGGFPVWGITLYTDKLIF. CDR3 nucleotides: TGTGCTCTTGGGGCCACCGGGGGATTTCCGGTCTGGGGGATAACTTTGTACACCGATAAACTCATCTTT.

The table lists this clone with a few counts. One base separates it from a far larger clone, so it is likely a read error. The identical CDR3 is also encoded by other nucleotide sequences in the sample. The V gene is TRDV1, the J gene TRDJ1; TRDD3 matches 9 bases. TCRdb is silent on the J gene; assignment here came from matching the DNA to germline. The CDR3 spans 22 residues. The germline V gene has CDR1 TSWWSYY and CDR2 QGS. CDR3 sequence: CALGELKASLAGGFTCTDKLIF. The CDR3 nucleotides are TGTGCTCTCGGGGAACTAAAGGCCTCCTTGGCTGGGGGATTCACCTGCACCGATAAACTCATCTTT.

There are many counts of this clone. This likely traces to a read error, being one base from a far larger clone. The identical CDR3 is also encoded by other nucleotide sequences in the sample. The J gene is TRDJ1, the V gene TRDV2; D remains ambiguous. The CDR3 totals 14 residues. Trimming pared 7 bases from V and 0 bases from J, leaving 14 bases between. Germline-derived CDR1 and CDR2 are GEAIGNYY and EKD. CDR3 coding DNA: TGTGCCTGCGACTCCTTACTTAACACCGATAAACTCATCTTT. This encodes CACDSLLNTDKLIF.

This clone was detected many times. The protein in TCRdb stems from a much larger clone and differs at residue 22 from this DNA's translation, likely a read error; here the protein is translated from the DNA. For the V gene the call is TRDV2; the J gene has no call; TRDD3 is the table's D call and was not checked against the DNA. The germline V gene encodes CDR1 GEAIGNYY and CDR2 EKD. The CDR3 extends over 24 amino acids. This CDR3 reads CACDTIDSRTGGSGPSWDTRQVFF. As DNA, the CDR3 is TGTGCCTGTGACACCATCGATTCCCGTACTGGGGGATCAGGGCCTTCCTGGGACACCCGACAGGTGTTTTTC.

About this clone: The likely explanation is a read error, given a far larger clone one base away. Other DNA sequences in the same sample also yield this CDR3. The CDR3 sequence is CACDTVQNLGVLGDTREPDKLIF. The CDR3, as DNA: TGTGCCTGTGACACCGTCCAAAATTTAGGGGTACTGGGGGATACGCGGGAACCCGATAAACTCATCTTT. V and J are TRDV2 and TRDJ1; 13 nucleotides agree with TRDD3. Germline CDR1 and CDR2: GEAIGNYY and EKD. J gave up 3 bases and V 0 bases, and 24 bases lay outside the gene matches. The CDR3 sequence is 23 residues long.